The subject of this entry is one T cell receptor beta chain. This record belongs to a study of control samples from healthy donors and cancer patients. Repertoires were generated with immunoSEQ multiplex PCR, while TCRdb's copy carries only in-frame clones and drops some. The sample holds about 150,000 clones, 85% to 90% seen once. CDR1 and CDR2 from the germline V gene are SGHTA and FQGNSA. V lost 5 bases to trimming and J lost 3 bases, with 12 bases between them. This CDR3 contains 14 residues. The specimen sequenced was blood. The TCR originated in a man younger than 35 in good health. The chain couples TRBV7-2 to TRBJ2-3, with TRBD2 as a possible D gene (6 bases). DNA of the CDR3: TGTGCCAGCAGCCCTCGTGCGGGGACAGATACGCAGTATTTT. This encodes CASSPRAGTDTQYF.